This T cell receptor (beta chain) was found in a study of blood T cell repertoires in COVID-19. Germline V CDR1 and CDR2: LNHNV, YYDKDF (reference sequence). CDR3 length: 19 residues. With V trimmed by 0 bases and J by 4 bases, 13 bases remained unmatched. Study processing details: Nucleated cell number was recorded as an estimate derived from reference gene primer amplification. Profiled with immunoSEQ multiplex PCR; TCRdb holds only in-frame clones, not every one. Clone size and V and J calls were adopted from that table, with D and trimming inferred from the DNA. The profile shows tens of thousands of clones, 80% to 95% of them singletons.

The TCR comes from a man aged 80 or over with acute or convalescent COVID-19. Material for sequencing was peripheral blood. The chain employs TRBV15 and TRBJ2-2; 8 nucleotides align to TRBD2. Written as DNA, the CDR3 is TGTGCCACCAGCAGAGATCCCCGGCGGGGGGCGGCCACCACCGGGGAGCTGTTTTTT. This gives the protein CATSRDPRRGAATTGELFF.